Shown below are 27 T cell receptor beta chains from a single sample sequenced in a study of PD-1 blockade in classical Hodgkin lymphoma. Sequenced by immunoSEQ multiplex PCR; TCRdb stores in-frame clones only, minus some. The top ten clones hold approximately 12% of a sample with about 94,000 clones, roughly nine tenths of them seen once. Each of the patients experienced relapse following autologous stem cell transplantation, and their brentuximab vedotin exposure differed. The sequenced sample was peripheral blood mononuclear cells (PBMCs), obtained before the second cycle of nivolumab. The source of these receptors is a human donor with classical Hodgkin lymphoma.

This chain uses TRBV6-6 with TRBJ2-3; 7 bases line up with TRBD2. Unmatched junction bases numbered 5, after V lost 6 bases and J lost 2 bases. The CDR3 extends over 14 amino acids. Per germline, CDR1 MNHNY and CDR2 SVGAGI (reference sequence). The CDR3 DNA reads as TGTGCCAGCAGCCCAAGCGGGAACACAGATACGCAGTATTTT. Residues: CASSPSGNTDTQYF.

The chain uses TRBV6-1 and TRBJ2-2; D is perhaps TRBD2 (5 bases). Trimming shortened V by 0 bases and J by 0 bases, and 5 bases separated the two germline ends. The CDR3 contains 15 residues. The germline gives CDR1 MNHNS, CDR2 SASEGT. The CDR3 region is CASSEASANTGELFF. The CDR3 nucleotides are TGTGCCAGCAGTGAAGCTAGCGCGAACACCGGGGAGCTGTTTTTT.

This clone was detected only once. This chain links TRBV28 with TRBJ2-1, with D maybe TRBD2 (7 bases). The CDR3 is 17 amino acids. The V and J ends lost 4 bases and 7 bases respectively, with 23 bases between them. CDR1 MDHEN and CDR2 SYDVKM come from the germline V gene. The CDR3 here is CASSSGPGRGRVNEQFF. CDR3 coding DNA: TGTGCCAGCAGTTCGGGGCCGGGAAGGGGGAGGGTTAATGAGCAGTTCTTC. Complete variable domain (other parts from reference TRBV28 and TRBJ2-1): DVKVTQSSRYLVKRTGEKVFLECVQDMDHENMFWYRQDPGLGLRLIYFSYDVKMKEKGDIPEGYSVSREKKERFSLILESASTNQTSMYLCASSSGPGRGRVNEQFFGPGTRLTVL.

The CDR3 DNA sequence: TGTGCCAGTAGTATAGATCGGGCTAGCGGGGCTAATGAGCAGTTCTTC. Amino acids: CASSIDRASGANEQFF. V usage is TRBV19 and J usage is TRBJ2-1, with 9 bases aligning to TRBD2. V gave up 0 bases and J gave up 7 bases; unmatched junction bases: 7. The CDR3 consists of 16 residues. Germline lookup yields CDR1 LNHDA and CDR2 SQIVND (reference sequence).

The chain employs TRBV2 and TRBJ2-1; 12 positions agree with TRBD1. The germline CDR1 and CDR2 sequences are SNHLY and FYNNEI. The trim removed 6 bases at V and 6 bases at J, leaving 12 bases unmatched. This CDR3 spans 17 amino acids. The CDR3: CASSGGTGGWSRNEQFF. The CDR3 region has the DNA TGTGCCAGCAGCGGCGGGACAGGGGGCTGGTCGCGCAATGAGCAGTTCTTC.

This sequence joins TRBV18 and TRBJ2-2; 11 nucleotides line up with TRBD2. With V trimmed by 5 bases and J by 4 bases, 12 bases remained unmatched. Germline assignment: CDR1 KGHSH and CDR2 LQKENI. The CDR3 spans 18 residues. The CDR3 is CASSLLPGTSGATGELFF. CDR3 coding DNA: TGTGCCAGCTCATTATTACCCGGGACTAGCGGTGCCACCGGGGAGCTGTTTTTT.

The chain couples TRBV9 to TRBJ2-3; 12 bases fit TRBD2. Germline CDR1 and CDR2: SGDLS and YYNGEE. V shed 0 bases, J shed 4 bases, and the junction held 3 bases outside the gene matches. This CDR3 is 16 amino acids long. CDR3 bases: TGTGCCAGCAGCGTAGCTAGCGGGGGGGCGGCAGATACGCAGTATTTT. Its translation is CASSVASGGAADTQYF.

The rearrangement links TRBV10-3 to TRBJ1-1; TRBD1 might be the D (5 bases). This CDR3 is 14 amino acids long. Looked up from germline, CDR1 is ENHRY and CDR2 is SYGVKD. Trimming removed 6 bases at V and 1 base at J, with 12 bases between. The CDR3 reads CAIRERDQNTEAFF. CDR3 DNA sequence: TGTGCCATCAGAGAAAGGGACCAGAACACTGAAGCTTTCTTT.

The rearrangement uses TRBV18 and TRBJ2-7; 7 nucleotides line up with TRBD2. Trimming at V came to 5 bases and at J to 3 bases, leaving 13 bases not matched to a gene. Germline V lookup: CDR1 KGHSH, CDR2 LQKENI. The CDR3 runs 16 residues. Here the CDR3 reads CASSSNGGRGVYEQYF. In DNA, the CDR3 is TGTGCCAGCTCATCGAACGGCGGGAGAGGGGTCTACGAGCAGTACTTC.

V and J are TRBV2 and TRBJ1-4; D not resolved. CDR3 length: 13 amino acids. V was pared by 4 bases and J by 8 bases, with 11 bases between. Germline V CDR1 and CDR2: SNHLY, FYNNEI. The CDR3 region is CASSASATEKLFF. The CDR3 DNA reads as TGTGCCAGCAGTGCTTCTGCCACCGAAAAACTGTTTTTT. Full variable domain (outside the CDR3, taken from reference TRBV2 and TRBJ1-4): EPEVTQTPSHQVTQMGQEVILRCVPISNHLYFYWYRQILGQKVEFLVSFYNNEISEKSEIFDDQFSVERPDGSNFTLKIRSTKLEDSAMYFCASSASATEKLFFGSGTQLSVL.

The genes are TRBV29-1 and TRBJ2-7, with 8 positions matching TRBD2. V shed 3 bases, J shed 4 bases, and the junction held 11 bases outside the gene matches. The CDR3 consists of 15 residues. The V gene's germline CDR1 is SQVTM and CDR2 ANQGSEA. The CDR3 region is CSVDPVAGKTYEQYF. The CDR3 DNA is TGCAGCGTTGACCCGGTAGCGGGAAAAACGTACGAGCAGTACTTC.

The genes are TRBV10-3 and TRBJ2-5; D is uncertain. The V gene lost 4 bases and the J gene lost 3 bases, with 3 bases spanning the gap. This CDR3 region has 11 residues. Germline V CDR1 and CDR2: ENHRY, SYGVKD. The CDR3 spells CAISVEETQYF. CDR3 nucleotides: TGTGCCATCAGTGTCGAAGAGACCCAGTACTTC.

CDR3 in DNA: TGTGCCAGCAGTTTCGTTGGTCAGCCCCAGCATTTT. As protein: CASSFVGQPQHF. The chain is built from TRBV27 and TRBJ1-5; D call uncertain. Germline V CDR1 and CDR2: MNHEY, SMNVEV (reference sequence). The V and J ends lost 3 bases and 6 bases respectively, with 6 bases between them. This CDR3 contains 12 residues.

The chain joins TRBV10-3 to TRBJ2-5, with 7 bases identical to TRBD2. Trimming at V came to 3 bases and at J to 5 bases, leaving 0 bases not matched to a gene. The CDR3 spans 12 residues. CDR1 and CDR2 from the germline V gene are ENHRY and SYGVKD. In DNA, the CDR3 is TGTGCCATCAGTGAACTAGCGGAGACCCAGTACTTC. It codes for CAISELAETQYF.

This clone showed up just once. This chain links TRBV6-1 with TRBJ1-2; D is ambiguous. Between the trimmed V and J ends, which lost 8 bases and 7 bases, there was a span of 2 bases. The CDR3 is 8 amino acids. Germline CDR1 is MNHNS and CDR2 is SASEGT. The CDR3 DNA reads as TGTGCCAGCGCTGGCTACACCTTC. It translates to CASAGYTF.

The V call is TRBV28, the J call TRBJ2-3, with TRBD1 matching 8 bases. Germline V CDR1 and CDR2: MDHEN, SYDVKM. J gave up 5 bases and V 8 bases, and 12 bases lay outside the gene matches. This CDR3 spans 15 amino acids. CDR3 protein: CASQQAGGALDTQYF. The CDR3 DNA follows: TGTGCCAGCCAACAAGCAGGGGGCGCATTAGATACGCAGTATTTT.

The chain combines TRBV5-8 with TRBJ2-5, with a possible D match to TRBD1 (5 bases). The V gene lost 1 base and the J gene lost 4 bases, with 14 bases spanning the gap. Germline-derived CDR1 and CDR2 are SGHTS and YDEGEE. The CDR3 covers 15 residues. This chain's CDR3 is CASSLRQGWRETQYF. For the CDR3, the DNA is TGTGCCAGCAGCTTGAGGCAGGGTTGGCGAGAGACCCAGTACTTC.

The V and J genes are TRBV9 and TRBJ1-1, with D possibly matching TRBD1 (5 bases). With 2 bases removed from V and 3 bases from J, the gap between germline ends came to 11 bases. The germline V gene has CDR1 SGDLS and CDR2 YYNGEE. CDR3 size: 14 residues. The CDR3 coding sequence is TGTGCCAGCAGCGTGGGACGGAGGGACACTGAAGCTTTCTTT. This sequence encodes CASSVGRRDTEAFF.

V is TRBV2 and J is TRBJ1-4, with D perhaps TRBD1 (6 bases). The CDR3 has 13 residues. Between the trimmed V and J ends, which lost 7 bases and 8 bases, there was a span of 14 bases. CDR1 is SNHLY and CDR2 is FYNNEI in the germline V gene. The chain's CDR3 is CASTTDQGEKLFF. Written as DNA, the CDR3 is TGTGCCAGCACGACAGATCAGGGGGAAAAACTGTTTTTT.

The chain carries TRBV9 and TRBJ1-5, with D possibly TRBD1 on 5 matching bases. In germline, CDR1 is SGDLS, CDR2 YYNGEE. V lost 4 bases, J lost 4 bases, and 15 bases lay in between. The CDR3 covers 15 residues. The CDR3 spells CASSPRAGGNQPQHF. In nucleotides, the CDR3 is TGTGCCAGCAGCCCTCGGGCCGGGGGAAATCAGCCCCAGCATTTT. The variable domain in full, completed from reference TRBV9 and TRBJ1-5, reads DSGVTQTPKHLITATGQRVTLRCSPRSGDLSVYWYQQSLDQGLQFLIQYYNGEERAKGNILERFSAQQFPDLHSELNLSSLELGDSALYFCASSPRAGGNQPQHFGDGTRLSIL.

The rearrangement links TRBV28 to TRBJ2-7; TRBD2 matches 9 bases. V was clipped by 3 bases and J by 2 bases; unmatched bases: 14. The germline CDR1 and CDR2 sequences are MDHEN and SYDVKM. The CDR3 consists of 18 residues. The CDR3 is CASSFGGLSGGRPYEQYF. The CDR3, as DNA: TGTGCCAGCAGTTTTGGGGGCCTTAGCGGGGGCCGCCCCTACGAGCAGTACTTC.

The chain couples TRBV2 to TRBJ2-7; D uncertain. The CDR3 extends over 16 amino acids. Trimming took off 0 bases at V and 0 bases at J, with 12 bases between the two ends. Germline-derived CDR1 and CDR2 are SNHLY and FYNNEI. CDR3 sequence (DNA): TGTGCCAGCAGTGAAGCACGGGCGCGAAGCTCCTACGAGCAGTACTTC. Amino acid sequence: CASSEARARSSYEQYF.

The V and J genes are TRBV19 and TRBJ2-1; D gene ambiguous. Trimming left V 0 bases short and J 6 bases short, with 12 bases between. The CDR3 length is 15 residues. The germline CDR1 and CDR2 sequences are LNHDA and SQIVND (reference sequence). For the CDR3, the DNA is TGTGCCAGTAGTATAGATGGGCGACTCCCCAATGAGCAGTTCTTC. This translates into CASSIDGRLPNEQFF.

This clone came up once. This sequence joins TRBV18 and TRBJ1-2, with D hard to call. Trimming removed 3 bases from V and 3 bases from J, with 14 bases in between. This CDR3 has 15 residues. Germline V lookup: CDR1 KGHSH, CDR2 LQKENI. CDR3 sequence (DNA): TGTGCCAGCTCACCTGCCGCCAAAATGGACTATGGCTACACCTTC. Protein sequence: CASSPAAKMDYGYTF.

The chain combines TRBV7-9 with TRBJ2-7, with D perhaps TRBD2 (6 bases). The germline V and J ends were trimmed by 4 bases and 0 bases, with 16 bases remaining between them. This CDR3 is 16 amino acids long. CDR1 and CDR2 from the germline V gene are SEHNR and FQNEAQ (reference sequence). The CDR3 coding sequence is TGTGCCAGCAGCTCCCGAGGAGGGAGTCTCTCCTACGAGCAGTACTTC. Its protein is CASSSRGGSLSYEQYF.

The chain is built from TRBV5-4 and TRBJ2-7; 9 bases agree with TRBD1. The CDR3 is made up of 15 amino acids. After removal of 3 bases from V and 5 bases from J, the junction contained 9 bases not matched to a gene. The germline CDR1 and CDR2 sequences are SGHNT and YYREEE (reference sequence). CDR3 amino acids: CASSSPGQGSNEQYF. CDR3 bases: TGTGCCAGCAGCTCGCCGGGACAGGGATCGAACGAGCAGTACTTC.

The CDR3 here is CASRGWGTGVYEQYF. The CDR3 DNA reads as TGTGCCAGCAGAGGGTGGGGGACAGGGGTCTACGAGCAGTACTTC. This chain links TRBV27 with TRBJ2-7; 10 bases are a match to TRBD1. This CDR3 has 15 residues. Germline V gene sequence: CDR1 MNHEY, CDR2 SMNVEV (reference sequence). J lost 3 bases, V lost 6 bases, and 8 bases had no gene match.